A single sample is the source of the 10 T cell receptor beta chains below, sequenced in a study of CD8 T cells in Susac syndrome. Random hexamers were used to reverse transcribe the RNA input (about 0.45 to 1 ug). Each CDR3 protein is one row after TCRdb ran MiXCR on the immunoSEQ multiplex PCR reads. In the table there are 150,000 to 200,000 distinct CDR3 sequences, roughly nine tenths of which are singletons. Sequenced input: CD4+ T cells from PBMCs. The receptors come from a human donor with Susac syndrome.

V usage is TRBV11-2 and J usage is TRBJ1-2; D unresolved. The CDR3 extends over 14 amino acids. Germline V lookup: CDR1 SGHAT, CDR2 FQNNGV. Trimming took off 5 bases at V and 4 bases at J, with 14 bases between the two ends. CDR3 residues: CASSPRADAYGYTF. The CDR3 DNA sequence: TGTGCCAGCAGCCCACGGGCGGACGCCTATGGCTACACCTTC.

The chain has TRBV4-1 and TRBJ2-5; D may be TRBD2 (5 bases). Germline loops: CDR1 MGHRA, CDR2 YSYEKL. V was shortened by 3 bases and J by 5 bases, with 10 bases between the two germline ends. This CDR3 contains 13 residues. CDR3 DNA sequence: TGCGCCAGCAGCCAGGTACAGCGGGAGACCCAGTACTTC. The encoded protein is CASSQVQRETQYF.

This clonotype has just one count. This chain connects TRBV11-1 to TRBJ2-1; 9 bases map to TRBD2. V lost 6 bases to trimming and J lost 3 bases; unmatched junction nucleotides: 6. The CDR3 is made up of 15 amino acids. Germline V gene sequence: CDR1 SGHAT, CDR2 FQDESV (reference sequence). As DNA, the CDR3 is TGTGCCAGCAGGACCGAGACTAGCGGCTACAATGAGCAGTTCTTC. Translating gives CASRTETSGYNEQFF.

This clonotype occurred a few times. The chain couples TRBV7-9 to TRBJ2-7, with D possibly being TRBD2 (6 bases). This CDR3 has 14 amino acids. The V and J ends lost 8 bases and 3 bases respectively, with 17 bases between them. Looked up from germline, CDR1 is SEHNR and CDR2 is FQNEAQ (reference sequence). CDR3 loop: CASAGVEGNYEQYF. Written as DNA, the CDR3 is TGTGCCAGCGCCGGGGTGGAGGGAAACTACGAGCAGTACTTC.

V usage is TRBV9 and J usage is TRBJ2-2; 9 bases are shared with TRBD1. There are 15 residues in the CDR3. Germline lookup yields CDR1 SGDLS and CDR2 YYNGEE. Trimming at V came to 1 base and at J to 6 bases, leaving 4 bases not matched to a gene. CDR3 protein: CASSVWDRDPGELFF. CDR3 in DNA: TGTGCCAGCAGCGTATGGGACAGGGACCCCGGGGAGCTGTTTTTT.

J is TRBJ2-2 and V is TRBV18, with D hard to call. This CDR3 spans 14 amino acids. Trimming cost V 0 bases and J 6 bases, with 8 bases left between them. Looked up from germline, CDR1 is KGHSH and CDR2 is LQKENI. DNA of the CDR3: TGTGCCAGCTCACCACCGAGTACGCCCGGGGAGCTGTTTTTT. It codes for CASSPPSTPGELFF.

The rearrangement joins TRBV10-3 to TRBJ2-5; TRBD1 matches at 7 bases. The CDR3 is 13 amino acids. The V gene's germline CDR1 is ENHRY and CDR2 SYGVKD. J was trimmed by 3 bases and V by 8 bases; bases with no gene match: 6. CDR3 sequence reads: CAIGEGTEETQYF. The DNA for the CDR3 is TGTGCCATCGGCGAAGGGACAGAAGAGACCCAGTACTTC.

The chain carries TRBV5-1 and TRBJ1-2; 8 nucleotides line up with TRBD1. The germline V gene has CDR1 SGHRS and CDR2 YFSETQ. CDR3 length: 16 residues. Trimming at V came to 0 bases and at J to 8 bases, leaving 12 bases not matched to a gene. The CDR3 nucleotides read TGCGCCAGCAGCTTGGGGACCGGACAGGGTTTAGGAGGCTACACCTTC. Encoded protein: CASSLGTGQGLGGYTF.

The rearrangement links TRBV19 to TRBJ1-1, with a weak D call TRBD1 (5 bases). With 5 bases removed from V and 3 bases from J, the gap between germline ends came to 13 bases. Germline CDR1 reads LNHDA; CDR2 reads SQIVND (reference sequence). This CDR3 has 14 residues. CDR3 amino acids: CASSLWGGDTEAFF. In nucleotides, the CDR3 is TGTGCCAGTAGTTTGTGGGGCGGTGACACTGAAGCTTTCTTT.

This chain joins TRBV12-3 or TRBV12-4 and TRBJ1-2, with a possible D match to TRBD1 (5 bases). V lost 3 bases to trimming and J lost 5 bases, with 10 bases between them. The CDR3 extends over 13 amino acids. The CDR3 here is CASSLEGIYGYTF. CDR3 bases: TGTGCCAGCAGTTTGGAGGGGATTTATGGCTACACCTTC.